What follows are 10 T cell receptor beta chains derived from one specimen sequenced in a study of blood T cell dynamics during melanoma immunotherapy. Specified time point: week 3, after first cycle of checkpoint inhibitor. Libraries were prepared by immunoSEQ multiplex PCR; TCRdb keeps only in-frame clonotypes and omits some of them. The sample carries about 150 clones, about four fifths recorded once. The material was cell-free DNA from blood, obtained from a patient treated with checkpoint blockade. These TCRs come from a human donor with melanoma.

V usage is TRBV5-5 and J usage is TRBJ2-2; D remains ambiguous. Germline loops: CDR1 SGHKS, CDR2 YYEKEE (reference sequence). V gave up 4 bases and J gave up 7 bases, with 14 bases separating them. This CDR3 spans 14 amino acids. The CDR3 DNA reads TGTGCCAGCAGCCCATCAGCCTGGGGCGGGGAGCTGTTTTTT. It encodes CASSPSAWGGELFF.

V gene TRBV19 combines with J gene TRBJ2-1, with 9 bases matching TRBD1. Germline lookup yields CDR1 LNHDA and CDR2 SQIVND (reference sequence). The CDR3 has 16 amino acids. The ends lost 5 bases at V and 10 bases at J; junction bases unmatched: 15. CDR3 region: CASSPSPPGQGKEQFF. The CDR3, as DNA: TGTGCCAGTAGTCCAAGCCCCCCGGGACAGGGCAAAGAGCAGTTCTTC.

For the CDR3, the DNA is TGTGCCAGCAGTTACTCAGGGTCCGACGAGCAGTACTTC. Residues: CASSYSGSDEQYF. This chain joins TRBV6-5 and TRBJ2-7, with no clear D. CDR3 length: 13 amino acids. Germline V gene sequence: CDR1 MNHEY, CDR2 SVGAGI. The ends were cut back, 0 bases at V and 5 bases at J, with 8 bases in the middle.

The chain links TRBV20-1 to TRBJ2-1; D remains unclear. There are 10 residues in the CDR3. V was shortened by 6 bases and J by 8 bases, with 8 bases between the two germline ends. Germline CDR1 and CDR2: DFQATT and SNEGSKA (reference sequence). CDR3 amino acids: CSAASHEQFF. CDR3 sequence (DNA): TGCAGTGCCGCGAGCCATGAGCAGTTCTTC.

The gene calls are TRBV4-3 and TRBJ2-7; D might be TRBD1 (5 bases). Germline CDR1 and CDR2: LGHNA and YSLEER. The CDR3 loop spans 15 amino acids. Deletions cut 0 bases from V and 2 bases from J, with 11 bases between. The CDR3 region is CASSQEDSLPYEQYF. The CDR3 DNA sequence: TGCGCCAGCAGCCAAGAAGACAGCCTTCCCTACGAGCAGTACTTC.

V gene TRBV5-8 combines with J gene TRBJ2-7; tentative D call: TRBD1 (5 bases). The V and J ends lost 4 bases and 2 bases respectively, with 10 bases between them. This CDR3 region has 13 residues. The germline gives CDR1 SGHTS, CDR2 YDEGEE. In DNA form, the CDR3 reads TGTGCCAGCAGCCTGCCAGGGACCTACGAGCAGTACTTC. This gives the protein CASSLPGTYEQYF.

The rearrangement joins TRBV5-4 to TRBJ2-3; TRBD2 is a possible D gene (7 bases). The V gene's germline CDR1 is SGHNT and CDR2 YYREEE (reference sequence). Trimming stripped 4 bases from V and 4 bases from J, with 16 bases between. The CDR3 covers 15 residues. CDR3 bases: TGTGCCAGCAGCCAGTGGGGGGGGGCCTCAGATACGCAGTATTTT. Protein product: CASSQWGGASDTQYF. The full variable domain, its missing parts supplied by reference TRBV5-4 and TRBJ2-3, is ETGVTQSPTHLIKTRGQQVTLRCSSQSGHNTVSWYQQALGQGPQFIFQYYREEENGRGNFPPRFSGLQFPNYSSELNVNALELDDSALYLCASSQWGGASDTQYFGPGTRLTVL.

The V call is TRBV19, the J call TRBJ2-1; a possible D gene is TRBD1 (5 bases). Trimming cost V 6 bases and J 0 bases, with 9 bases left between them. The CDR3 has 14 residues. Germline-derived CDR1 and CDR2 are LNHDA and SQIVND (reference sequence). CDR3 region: CASSQGDSYNEQFF. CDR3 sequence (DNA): TGTGCCAGTAGCCAGGGTGACTCCTACAATGAGCAGTTCTTC.

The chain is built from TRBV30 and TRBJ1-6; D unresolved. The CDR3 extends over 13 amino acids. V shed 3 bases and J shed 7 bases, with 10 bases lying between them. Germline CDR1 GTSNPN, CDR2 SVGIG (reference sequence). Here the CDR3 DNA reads TGTGCCTGGAGCCTGGGAGAAAATTCACCCCTCCACTTT. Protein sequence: CAWSLGENSPLHF.

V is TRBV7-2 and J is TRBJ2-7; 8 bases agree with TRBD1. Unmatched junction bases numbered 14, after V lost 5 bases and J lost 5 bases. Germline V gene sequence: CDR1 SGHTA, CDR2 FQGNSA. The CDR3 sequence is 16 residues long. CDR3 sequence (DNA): TGTGCCAGCAGCCCGCGATCAGGGGGCAGAGGGAACGAGCAGTACTTC. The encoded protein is CASSPRSGGRGNEQYF.